The clone carrying this TCR beta chain has just a few counts. This record belongs to a study of post-analysis software for immune sequencing data. Unique molecular identifiers tagged the TCR beta cDNA libraries. TCRdb re-derived calls from the PCR reads in MiXCR, one entry per CDR3 protein. Among about 160,000 distinct CDR3 sequences, 35% to 40% were seen once, and the ten largest hold around 30%. There are 16 residues in the CDR3. Deletions cut 4 bases from V and 0 bases from J, with 16 bases between. The germline gives CDR1 MNHNY, CDR2 SVGAGI (reference sequence). The TCR comes from a girl between 10 and 17 years old with multiple sclerosis. The rearrangement joins TRBV6-6 to TRBJ2-7; D possibly uses TRBD1 or TRBD2 (5 bases each). The specimen was blood, collected after autologous hematopoietic stem cell transplantation. The CDR3 DNA reads TGTGCCAGCAGTTCGCTGAGGGGAATGAGCTCCTACGAGCAGTACTTC. It specifies CASSSLRGMSSYEQYF.